This TCR beta chain was retrieved from a study of cytomegalovirus exposure and HLA in healthy donors. Notes on this clone: Its antigen remains unknown.

Findings of the study overall: According to a later analysis, donors in an Asian-associated ancestry cluster reportedly had fewer N-insertions than the roughly 640-donor mean.

Unrecorded immune exposures were likely, despite nominal health at sampling. Amplification used 60 Vbeta primers and 13 Jbeta primers. The authors' processing: In a later analysis, some 80 million unique TCR beta chains included roughly 11 million shared by two or more donors. Assay: immunoSEQ multiplex PCR; the TCRdb copy retains only in-frame clones and omits some. The DNA gave D and trimming, while V, J and clone size come from that table. The sample contains approximately 150,000 clones, around 64% of which appear only once. The ends lost 4 bases at V and 5 bases at J; junction bases unmatched: 8. The CDR3 consists of 15 residues. CDR1 KGHSH and CDR2 LQKENI come from the germline V gene.

The sequence was obtained from a woman in her 30s in good health and CMV-seronegative. The V gene is TRBV18, the J gene TRBJ2-3, with TRBD2 matching over 8 bases. Sequenced input: PBMCs. As DNA, the CDR3 is TGTGCCAGCTCACTGACAGCGGGGGTCCTAGATACGCAGTATTTT. It yields the protein CASSLTAGVLDTQYF.